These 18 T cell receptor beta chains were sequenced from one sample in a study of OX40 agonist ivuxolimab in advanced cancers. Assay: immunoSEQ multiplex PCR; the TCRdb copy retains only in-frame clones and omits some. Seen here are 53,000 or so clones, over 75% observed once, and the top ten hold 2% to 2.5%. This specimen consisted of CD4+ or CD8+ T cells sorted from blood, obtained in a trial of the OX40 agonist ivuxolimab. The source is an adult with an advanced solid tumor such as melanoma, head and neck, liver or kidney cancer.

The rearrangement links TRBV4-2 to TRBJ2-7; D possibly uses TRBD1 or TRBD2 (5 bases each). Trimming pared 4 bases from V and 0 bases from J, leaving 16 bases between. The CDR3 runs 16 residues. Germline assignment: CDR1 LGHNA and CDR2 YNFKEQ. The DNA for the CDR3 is TGTGCCAGCAGCCTGGGAGAGGGGAGTAACTCCTACGAGCAGTACTTC. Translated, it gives CASSLGEGSNSYEQYF.

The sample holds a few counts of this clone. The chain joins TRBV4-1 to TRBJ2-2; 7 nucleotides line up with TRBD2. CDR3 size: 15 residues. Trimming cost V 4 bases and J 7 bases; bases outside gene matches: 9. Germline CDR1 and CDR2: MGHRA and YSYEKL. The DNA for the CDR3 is TGCGCCAGCAGCCCCCGACTAGCCCCCAACGGGGAGCTGTTTTTT. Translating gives CASSPRLAPNGELFF.

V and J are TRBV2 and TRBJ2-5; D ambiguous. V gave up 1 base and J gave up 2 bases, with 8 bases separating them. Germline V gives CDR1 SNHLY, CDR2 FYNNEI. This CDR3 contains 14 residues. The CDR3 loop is CASSEGTAQETQYF. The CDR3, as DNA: TGTGCCAGCAGTGAAGGAACAGCTCAAGAGACCCAGTACTTC.

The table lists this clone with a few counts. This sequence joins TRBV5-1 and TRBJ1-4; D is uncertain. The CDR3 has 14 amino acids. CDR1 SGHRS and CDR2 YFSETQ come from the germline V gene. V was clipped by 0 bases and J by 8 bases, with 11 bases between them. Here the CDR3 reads CASSLAGSDEKLFF. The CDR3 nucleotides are TGCGCCAGCAGCTTGGCAGGCTCAGACGAAAAACTGTTTTTT. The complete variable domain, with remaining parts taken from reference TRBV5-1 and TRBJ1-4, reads KAGVTQTPRYLIKTRGQQVTLSCSPISGHRSVSWYQQTPGQGLQFLFEYFSETQRNKGNFPGRFSGRQFSNSRSEMNVSTLELGDSALYLCASSLAGSDEKLFFGSGTQLSVL.

CDR3 in amino acids: CASSYSTLNEQFF. The CDR3 DNA reads TGTGCCAGCAGTTACTCTACGCTGAATGAGCAGTTCTTC. The V and J genes are TRBV6-5 and TRBJ2-1, with D unresolved. The CDR3 has 13 amino acids. Germline V lookup: CDR1 MNHEY, CDR2 SVGAGI. Deletions cut 0 bases from V and 7 bases from J, with 7 bases between.

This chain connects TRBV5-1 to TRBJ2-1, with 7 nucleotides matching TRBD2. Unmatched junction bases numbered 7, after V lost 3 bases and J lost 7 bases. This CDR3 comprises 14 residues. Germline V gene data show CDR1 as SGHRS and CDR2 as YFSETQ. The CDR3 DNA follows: TGCGCCAGCAGCTGGAGCGGGGCGGATAATGAGCAGTTCTTC. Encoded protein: CASSWSGADNEQFF.

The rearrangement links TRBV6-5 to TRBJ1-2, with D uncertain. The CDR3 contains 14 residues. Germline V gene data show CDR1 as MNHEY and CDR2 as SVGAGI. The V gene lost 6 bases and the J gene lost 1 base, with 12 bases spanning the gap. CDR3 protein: CASSDPRLNYGYTF. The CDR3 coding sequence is TGTGCCAGCAGCGACCCCCGGCTTAACTATGGCTACACCTTC.

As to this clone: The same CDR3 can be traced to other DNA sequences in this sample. The CDR3 here is CASSVAGQGYEQYF. CDR3 DNA: TGTGCCAGCAGCGTAGCAGGACAGGGATATGAGCAGTACTTC. J is TRBJ2-7 and V is TRBV9, with 8 bases aligning to TRBD1. The V gene end was trimmed by 0 bases and the J gene end by 7 bases; junction bases not matched to a gene: 6. The CDR3 runs 14 residues. The germline V gene has CDR1 SGDLS and CDR2 YYNGEE.

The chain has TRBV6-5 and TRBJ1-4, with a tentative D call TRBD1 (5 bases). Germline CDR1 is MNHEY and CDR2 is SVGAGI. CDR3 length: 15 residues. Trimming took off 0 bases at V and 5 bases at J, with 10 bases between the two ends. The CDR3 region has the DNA TGTGCCAGCAGTTACTCCCGGGACGGGAATGAAAAACTGTTTTTT. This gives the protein CASSYSRDGNEKLFF.

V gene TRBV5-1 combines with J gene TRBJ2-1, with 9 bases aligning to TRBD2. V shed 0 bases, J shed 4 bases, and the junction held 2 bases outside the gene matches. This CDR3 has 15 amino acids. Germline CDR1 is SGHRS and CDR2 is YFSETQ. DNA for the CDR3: TGCGCCAGCAGCTTGGTTAGCGGGGGATACAATGAGCAGTTCTTC. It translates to CASSLVSGGYNEQFF. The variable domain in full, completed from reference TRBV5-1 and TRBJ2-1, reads KAGVTQTPRYLIKTRGQQVTLSCSPISGHRSVSWYQQTPGQGLQFLFEYFSETQRNKGNFPGRFSGRQFSNSRSEMNVSTLELGDSALYLCASSLVSGGYNEQFFGPGTRLTVL.

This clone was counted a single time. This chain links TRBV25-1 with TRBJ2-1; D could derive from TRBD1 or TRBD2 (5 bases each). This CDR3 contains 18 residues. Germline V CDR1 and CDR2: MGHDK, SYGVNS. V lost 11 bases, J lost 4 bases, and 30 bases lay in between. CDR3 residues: CAAGREVGGPFWYNEQFF. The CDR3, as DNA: TGTGCCGCAGGAAGAGAAGTTGGGGGTCCGTTCTGGTACAATGAGCAGTTCTTC.

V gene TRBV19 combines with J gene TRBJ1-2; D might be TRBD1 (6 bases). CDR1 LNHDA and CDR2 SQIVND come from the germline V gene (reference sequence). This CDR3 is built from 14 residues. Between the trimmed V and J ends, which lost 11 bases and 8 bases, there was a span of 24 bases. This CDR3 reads CAAQGGTLSRGYTF. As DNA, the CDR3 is TGTGCCGCCCAAGGGGGGACACTCTCTCGGGGCTACACCTTC.

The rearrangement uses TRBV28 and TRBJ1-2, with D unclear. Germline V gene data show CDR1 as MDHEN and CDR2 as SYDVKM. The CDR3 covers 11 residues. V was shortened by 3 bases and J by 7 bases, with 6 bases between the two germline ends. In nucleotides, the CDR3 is TGTGCCAGCAGTTTTTTGGGTGGCTACACCTTC. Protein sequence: CASSFLGGYTF.

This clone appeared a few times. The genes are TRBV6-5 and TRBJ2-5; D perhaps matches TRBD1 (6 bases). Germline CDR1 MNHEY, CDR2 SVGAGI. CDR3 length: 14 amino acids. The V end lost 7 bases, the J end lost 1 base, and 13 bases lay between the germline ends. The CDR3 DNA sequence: TGTGCCAGCAAGGAGGTAGGGGGCCAAGAGACCCAGTACTTC. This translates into CASKEVGGQETQYF.

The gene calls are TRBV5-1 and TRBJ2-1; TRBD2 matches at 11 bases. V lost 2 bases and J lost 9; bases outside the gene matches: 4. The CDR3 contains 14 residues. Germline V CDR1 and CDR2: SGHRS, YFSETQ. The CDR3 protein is CASSFGTSGIEQFF. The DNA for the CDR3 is TGCGCCAGCAGCTTTGGGACTAGCGGTATTGAGCAGTTCTTC.

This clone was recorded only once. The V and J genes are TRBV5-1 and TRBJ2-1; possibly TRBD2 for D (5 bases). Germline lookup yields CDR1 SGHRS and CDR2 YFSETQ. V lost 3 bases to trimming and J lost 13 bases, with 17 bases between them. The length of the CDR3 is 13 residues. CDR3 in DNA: TGCGCCAGCAGCTCTACTAGTGAGCAGCGACAGTTCTTC. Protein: CASSSTSEQRQFF.

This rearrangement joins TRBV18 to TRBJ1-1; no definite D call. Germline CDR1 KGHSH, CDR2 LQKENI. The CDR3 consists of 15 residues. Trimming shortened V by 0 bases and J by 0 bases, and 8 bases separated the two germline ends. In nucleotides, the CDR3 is TGTGCCAGCTCACCACCGCCTGCTCTGAACACTGAAGCTTTCTTT. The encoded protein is CASSPPPALNTEAFF.

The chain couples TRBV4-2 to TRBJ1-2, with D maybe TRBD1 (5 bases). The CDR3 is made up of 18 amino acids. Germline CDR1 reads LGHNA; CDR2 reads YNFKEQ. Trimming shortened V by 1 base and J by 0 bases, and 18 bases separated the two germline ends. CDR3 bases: TGTGCCAGCAGCCAAGGGGGGATTGAGGTCCCCACTAACTATGGCTACACCTTC. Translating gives CASSQGGIEVPTNYGYTF.